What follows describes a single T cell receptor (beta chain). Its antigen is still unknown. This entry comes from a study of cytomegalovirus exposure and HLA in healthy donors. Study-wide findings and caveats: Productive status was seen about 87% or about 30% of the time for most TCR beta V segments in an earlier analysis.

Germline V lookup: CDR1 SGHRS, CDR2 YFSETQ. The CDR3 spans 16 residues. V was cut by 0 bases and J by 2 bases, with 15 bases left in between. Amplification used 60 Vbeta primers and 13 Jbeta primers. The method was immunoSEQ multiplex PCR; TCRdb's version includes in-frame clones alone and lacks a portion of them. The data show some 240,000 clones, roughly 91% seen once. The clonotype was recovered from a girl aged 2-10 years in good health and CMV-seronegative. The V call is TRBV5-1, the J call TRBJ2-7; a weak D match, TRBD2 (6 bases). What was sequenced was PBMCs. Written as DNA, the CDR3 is TGCGCCAGCAGCTTGGGAATTGGCGGGGTTACCTACGAGCAGTACTTC. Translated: CASSLGIGGVTYEQYF.